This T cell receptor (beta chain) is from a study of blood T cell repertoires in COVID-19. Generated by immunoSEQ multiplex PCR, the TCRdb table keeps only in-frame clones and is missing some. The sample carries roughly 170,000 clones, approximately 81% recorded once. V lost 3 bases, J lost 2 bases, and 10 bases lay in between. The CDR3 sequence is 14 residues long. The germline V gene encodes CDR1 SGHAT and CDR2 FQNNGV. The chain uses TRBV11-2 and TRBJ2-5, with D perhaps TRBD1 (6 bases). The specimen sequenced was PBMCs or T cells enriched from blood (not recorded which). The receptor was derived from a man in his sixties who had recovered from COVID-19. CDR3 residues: CASSLGARQETQYF. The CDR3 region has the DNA TGTGCCAGCAGCTTGGGGGCGCGGCAAGAGACCCAGTACTTC. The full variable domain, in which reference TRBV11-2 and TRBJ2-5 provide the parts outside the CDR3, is EAGVAQSPRYKIIEKRQSVAFWCNPISGHATLYWYQQILGQGPKLLIQFQNNGVVDDSQLPKDRFSAERLKGVDSTLKIQPAKLEDSAVYLCASSLGARQETQYFGPGTRLLVL.